A selection of T cell receptor beta chains follows, all from one sample in a study of cytomegalovirus exposure and HLA in healthy donors. Using immunoSEQ multiplex PCR, the repertoire was profiled, and TCRdb retains in-frame clones only, with some absent. The table lists some 140,000 clones, about four fifths of them singletons. Sequenced input: PBMCs. The receptors stem from a woman aged 25 to 39 in good health and CMV-seronegative. Both conserved end residues are part of each CDR3. The D gene is left open where the match is weak. Size is omitted from some rows. Given values are once, few, many or a class for expanded clones.

size,V,D,J,DNA,CDR3
-,TRBV5-1,-,TRBJ2-7,TGCGCCAGCAGCTTATCAGGGGACTCCTACGAGCAGTACTTC,CASSLSGDSYEQYF
-,TRBV28,-,TRBJ1-2,TGTGCCAGCAGGGGTCGGGGGGCTGGATATGGCTACACCTTC,CASRGRGAGYGYTF
-,TRBV27,TRBD2,TRBJ2-7,TGTGCCAGCAGTTTATCTAGCGGGGGGATCTACGAGCAGTACTTC,CASSLSSGGIYEQYF
-,TRBV28,-,TRBJ1-3,TGTGCCAGCAACGGAGGGCTTGGAAACACCATATATTTT,CASNGGLGNTIYF
-,TRBV7-2,-,TRBJ2-7,TGTGCCAGCAGCAGATCAGGGTTCTACGAGCAGTACTTC,CASSRSGFYEQYF
-,TRBV10-2,-,TRBJ2-6,TGCGCCAGCAGTGAGTCAGTAGCTCCAGGGTCTGGGGCCAACGTCCTGACTTTC,CASSESVAPGSGANVLTF
-,TRBV4-1,-,TRBJ1-5,TGCGCCAGCAGCCGCTTGGGGGGGCGTTATCAGCCCCAGCATTTT,CASSRLGGRYQPQHF
-,TRBV11-3,TRBD2,TRBJ2-2,TGTGCCAGCAGCCGAAGCGGGGGGGGGAACACCGGGGAGCTGTTTTTT,CASSRSGGGNTGELFF
-,TRBV7-9,-,TRBJ2-1,TGTGCCAGCAGAAAATTTGGTACAGATAACAATGAGCAGTTCTTC,CASRKFGTDNNEQFF
-,TRBV28,TRBD1,TRBJ1-6,TGTGCCAGCAGCCTGGGACAGTATAATTCACCCCTCCACTTT,CASSLGQYNSPLHF
-,TRBV6-5,-,TRBJ1-2,TGTGCCAGCAGAAAGGCCACAGGCCCCTCTTATGGCTACACCTTC,CASRKATGPSYGYTF
-,TRBV7-8,-,TRBJ2-1,TGTGCCAGCAGCTTAGTGGTTCGAGGCGATGAGCAGTTCTTC,CASSLVVRGDEQFF
-,TRBV7-6,-,TRBJ1-1,TGTGCCAGCAGCTTTTCCGGTAGTACTGAAGCTTTCTTT,CASSFSGSTEAFF
few,TRBV5-1,TRBD1,TRBJ1-1,TGCGCCAGCAGCAACCGGACAGGGGGCGCCGGTGAAGCTTTCTTT,CASSNRTGGAGEAFF
-,TRBV28,-,TRBJ1-5,TGTGCCATACAGATTTTAAATCAGCCCCAGCATTTT,CAIQILNQPQHF
-,TRBV9,-,TRBJ2-3,TGTGCCAGCAGCGTAGCCCGATACGGCGGAATTAGCACAGATACGCAGTATTTT,CASSVARYGGISTDTQYF
-,TRBV28,TRBD1,TRBJ2-3,TGTGCCAGCAGCTCGGACAGGGTGACAGATACGCAGTATTTT,CASSSDRVTDTQYF
-,TRBV4-3,-,TRBJ1-2,TGCGCCAGCAGCCAATCGGGGGATGCTCTCTATGGCTACACCTTC,CASSQSGDALYGYTF
-,TRBV4-3,TRBD1,TRBJ1-5,TGCGCCAGCAGCCAAGCTTATGGTGCGGGACAGGGAAATCAGCCCCAGCATTTT,CASSQAYGAGQGNQPQHF
few,TRBV9,TRBD2,TRBJ2-1,TGTGCCAGCAGCACCGCCCCACTAGCGGGGGGGCACAATGAGCAGTTCTTC,CASSTAPLAGGHNEQFF
-,TRBV5-1,-,TRBJ2-3,TGCGCCAGCAGCCCCGGGGGGCTCTCAGATACGCAGTATTTT,CASSPGGLSDTQYF
-,TRBV15,-,TRBJ1-1,TGTGCCACCAGCAGAGATCGAGGGGGAAGGACTGAAGCTTTCTTT,CATSRDRGGRTEAFF
-,TRBV19,-,TRBJ2-7,TGTGCCAGTAGTACCCAGGGATTCAACGAGCAGTACTTC,CASSTQGFNEQYF
-,TRBV6-4,-,TRBJ2-6,TGTGCCAGCAGTGAACAGGGATCGGCTGGGGCCAACGTCCTGACTTTC,CASSEQGSAGANVLTF
few,TRBV2,-,TRBJ1-2,TGTGCCAGCAGTGAACACAGGGACTATGGCTACACCTTC,CASSEHRDYGYTF
-,TRBV5-6,TRBD1,TRBJ1-2,TGTGCCAGCAGCTTGGGACAGGGTTGGAATGGCTACACCTTC,CASSLGQGWNGYTF
-,TRBV6-5,-,TRBJ1-1,TGTGCCAGCAGTAGGGGGACGGATGAAGCTTTCTTT,CASSRGTDEAFF
-,TRBV2,-,TRBJ1-2,TGTGCCAGCAGTGGGAGGGTCTATGGCTACACCTTC,CASSGRVYGYTF
once,TRBV5-1,TRBD1,TRBJ1-1,TGCGCCAGCAGCCCTCGGGACAGAAACACTGAAGCTTTCTTT,CASSPRDRNTEAFF
-,TRBV7-9,-,TRBJ1-6,TGTGCCAGCAGGCCCCCTGCGTGGCAGCGGAATTCACCCCTCCACTTT,CASRPPAWQRNSPLHF
-,TRBV6-5,TRBD1,TRBJ2-7,TGTGCCAGCAGTTACGCTGGACAGGGGGTCGTCTACGAGCAGTACTTC,CASSYAGQGVVYEQYF
-,TRBV15,-,TRBJ2-4,TGTGCCACCAGCAGAGCTGGCCTAGCCAAAAACATTCAGTACTTC,CATSRAGLAKNIQYF
-,TRBV4-2,TRBD1,TRBJ2-2,TGTGCCAGCAGCGACGACAGGGCGAACACCGGGGAGCTGTTTTTT,CASSDDRANTGELFF
-,TRBV7-2,TRBD2,TRBJ2-2,TGTGCCAGCAGCCGAATAAGAAGCGGGGCAAACACCGGGGAGCTGTTTTTT,CASSRIRSGANTGELFF
few,TRBV5-1,-,TRBJ1-6,TGCGCCAGCAGCTTGGAGGCCACAGGGCTCAATTCACCCCTCCACTTT,CASSLEATGLNSPLHF
-,TRBV4-2,-,TRBJ2-1,TGTGCCAGCAGCTCCCAGGGTTATGAGCAGTTCTTC,CASSSQGYEQFF